This T cell receptor (beta chain) was recovered during a study of response to subunit inactivated influenza vaccine. After removal of 3 bases from V and 0 bases from J, the junction contained 4 bases not matched to a gene. This CDR3 has 16 residues. TCRdb fed the RT-PCR reads into MiXCR, producing one record per CDR3 protein. The data contain 430,000 or so distinct CDR3 sequences, roughly 9.7% of them singletons. At least ten counts were recorded for this clonotype. Sequenced material: PBMCs from blood, taken about 40 days after vaccination. The source of this sequence is a man aged 50 to 59 who received an inactivated influenza vaccine. The rearrangement joins TRBV12-3 or TRBV12-4 to TRBJ2-1, with 8 bases that match TRBD2. The CDR3, as DNA: TGTGCCAGCAGTTTTGCCAGCGGGGGCTCCTACAATGAGCAGTTCTTC. It specifies CASSFASGGSYNEQFF.